This entry lists 10 T cell receptor beta chains sequenced from one sample in a study of Tregs in tolerant kidney transplant recipients. TCRdb's copy holds only in-frame clones and misses some; the assay was immunoSEQ multiplex PCR. Its table records around 48,000 clones. The source material was CD4+ T cells from blood, sampled before the transplant. These receptor sequences come from a human donor who received a combined kidney and bone marrow transplant.

Comment on this clone: The read terminates 3 residues ahead of where the CDR3 ends, so the germline J gene completes it. This sequence joins TRBV4-1 and TRBJ2-1, with D possibly matching TRBD1 (6 bases). Germline loops: CDR1 MGHRA, CDR2 YSYEKL. The CDR3 length is 16 residues. V dropped 2 bases and J dropped 7 bases, with 18 bases sitting between them. The CDR3 is CASSQSGHRVGNEQFF. The sequenced part of the CDR3 DNA is TGCGCCAGCAGCCAATCGGGACACCGGGTCGGTAATGAG.

The covered CDR3 bases are TGTGCCAGCAGCTTAAGCGGGGCTGGTGACCATGAG. It specifies CASSLSGAGDHE. The complete CDR3 protein is CASSLSGAGDHEQFF. The chain uses TRBV7-3 and TRBJ2-1, with TRBD2 as a possible D gene (6 bases). The read ends 3 residues before the CDR3 terminus; that terminus is restored from the germline J gene. CDR1 and CDR2 from the germline V gene are SGHTA and FQGTGA. V lost 1 base and J 8 bases, leaving 15 bases between the germline ends. There are 15 residues in the CDR3. Based on the CDR3 plus reference TRBV7-3 and TRBJ2-1, the full variable domain is GAGVSQTPSNKVTEKGKYVELRCDPISGHTALYWYRQSLGQGPEFLIYFQGTGAADDSGLPNDRFFAVRPEGSVSTLKIQRTERGDSAVYLCASSLSGAGDHEQFFGPGTRLTVL.

A word on this clone: The CDR3 end falls 3 residues outside the read, so it is completed with the germline J gene. This chain connects TRBV10-3 to TRBJ2-1; maybe TRBD1 (5 bases). In germline, CDR1 is ENHRY, CDR2 SYGVKD. Between the trimmed V and J ends, which lost 8 bases and 2 bases, there was a span of 10 bases. The CDR3 extends over 13 amino acids. The part of the CDR3 DNA that was read is TGTGCCATCGCTTGGGGCACCTACAATGAG. Amino acids: CAIAWGTYNE. The whole CDR3 is CAIAWGTYNEQFF.

Remarks on this clone: The read ends 3 residues shy of where the CDR3 ends; the end is completed using the germline J gene. The chain uses TRBV30 and TRBJ2-1, with 13 positions matching TRBD2. This CDR3 comprises 19 residues. Germline CDR1 and CDR2: GTSNPN and SVGIG (reference sequence). With 0 bases clipped from V and 6 bases from J, the junction kept 14 bases outside the gene matches. CDR3 DNA (partial): TGTGCCTGGAGTGTACCTACTAGCGGGAGGGCCTCGCTGGGCAATGAG. It is translated as CAWSVPTSGRASLGNE. The entire CDR3 protein is CAWSVPTSGRASLGNEQFF.

As regards this clone: With the read ending 3 residues before the CDR3 end, the germline J gene is used to fill in that end. This chain uses TRBV20-1 with TRBJ2-1; TRBD2 aligns across 9 bases. This CDR3 has 15 residues. CDR1 and CDR2 from the germline V gene are DFQATT and SNEGSKA (reference sequence). Losses at the gene ends were 1 base for V and 3 bases for J; bases not matched to a gene: 4. CDR3 DNA, as far as it was read: TGCAGTGCTAGAGTGCGGGGGGGTCTCTACAATGAG. Its translation is CSARVRGGLYNE. The full CDR3 reads CSARVRGGLYNEQFF.

As to this clone: The read stops 3 residues short of the end of the CDR3; the missing end is completed from the germline J gene. J is TRBJ2-1 and V is TRBV5-1, with D possibly matching TRBD2 (5 bases). The germline V gene encodes CDR1 SGHRS and CDR2 YFSETQ. The V and J ends lost 3 bases and 9 bases respectively, with 19 bases between them. The CDR3 totals 15 residues. CDR3 DNA, as far as it was read: TGCGCCAGCAGCTCGGACTCGGAAGACGACGCTGAG. It codes for CASSSDSEDDAE. The entire CDR3 reads CASSSDSEDDAEQFF.

Note on this clone: The sequenced fragment ends 3 residues before the CDR3 boundary, so the rest is inferred from the germline J gene. The V and J genes are TRBV7-3 and TRBJ2-3; a possible D gene is TRBD1 (7 bases). CDR3 size: 14 residues. The V end lost 8 bases, the J end lost 4 bases, and 16 bases lay between the germline ends. Germline CDR1 SGHTA, CDR2 FQGTGA. CDR3 amino acids: CASSEGGQSDTQYF. The covered CDR3 bases are TGTGCCAGCTCCGAGGGGGGACAGTCAGATACG.

With respect to this clone: With the read ending 3 residues before the CDR3 end, the germline J gene is used to fill in that end. V is TRBV6-2 or TRBV6-3 and J is TRBJ1-2; possible D gene TRBD1, 6 bases. This CDR3 is built from 13 residues. CDR1 is MNHEY, CDR2 SVGEGT, per germline. V was shortened by 5 bases and J by 2 bases, with 9 bases between the two germline ends. CDR3 DNA (partial): TGTGCCAGCAGTCCTCAGGGGAACTATGGC. As protein: CASSPQGNYG. The whole CDR3 sequence reads CASSPQGNYGYTF.

As regards this clone: From the germline J gene comes the end of the CDR3, since the read stops 3 residues before it. The chain employs TRBV13 and TRBJ2-7; TRBD2 matches at 10 bases. With 5 bases clipped from V and 3 bases from J, the junction kept 13 bases outside the gene matches. The V gene's germline CDR1 is PRHDT and CDR2 FYEKMQ (reference sequence). This CDR3 is 17 amino acids long. Here the CDR3 reads CASSLQESGRAFYEQYF. CDR3 bases read: TGTGCCAGCAGCCTCCAAGAAAGCGGGAGGGCCTTCTACGAG.

Concerning this clone: The missing CDR3 end, 3 residues past where the read stops, is filled in from the germline J gene. The gene calls are TRBV19 and TRBJ1-5; 9 positions agree with TRBD1. Germline CDR1 reads LNHDA; CDR2 reads SQIVND (reference sequence). The CDR3 is made up of 14 amino acids. V lost 10 bases and J lost 0; bases outside the gene matches: 4. CDR3: CATRDRVSNQPQHF. The DNA read from the CDR3 is TGTGCCACCAGGGACAGGGTTAGCAATCAGCCC.